This TCR beta chain was sequenced for a study of blood T cells in healthy people across ages. Concerning this clonotype: The antigen is unknown.

Combining a sample-barcoded 5' primer with a J-beta primer mix, a second PCR ran for roughly 7 to 11 cycles. MiXCR was run by TCRdb on the 5' RACE reads, yielding one entry per CDR3 protein. Among around 1,000,000 distinct CDR3 sequences, under 30% were seen once, and the ten largest hold about 0.69%. Study-wide results and caveats: Whereas aged donors had fewer naive CD4+ cells, long-lived donors had more of them and higher diversity.

These records were also assigned to another study, of T cells of mothers and their children.

This receptor was identified in a girl aged 2 to 9 in good health. Material for sequencing was blood.

The CDR3 loop is CSVELQQGEETQYF. CDR3 in DNA: TGCAGCGTTGAATTACAACAGGGGGAAGAGACCCAGTACTTC. The V call is TRBV29-1, the J call TRBJ2-1; TRBD1 agrees at 8 bases. The DNA end is a closer match to TRBJ2-5, so the J assignment may be wrong. Germline V gene data show CDR1 as SQVTM and CDR2 as ANQGSEA. The CDR3 runs to 14 residues.